This T cell receptor beta chain was recorded in a study of immune heterogeneity within non-small cell lung tumors. The wider study: The tumor set comprised a handful of squamous cell carcinomas and 9 to 10 non-squamous carcinomas (plus 1 not otherwise specified).

With 4 bases removed from V and 7 bases from J, the gap between germline ends came to 10 bases. This CDR3 has 13 residues. This clonotype counts as medium-sized. Genomic DNA extracted from bulk tumor tissue served as template. A total of about 0.6 ug was used per sample. Widely spaced biopsies, several per primary tumor, were obtained at surgery. The cohort was untreated, with newly diagnosed non-small cell lung cancer undergoing curative surgery. Sample donors consisted of newly diagnosed non-small cell lung cancer patients who were undergoing surgery with curative intent. CDR3 of TCR beta was amplified by multiplex PCR that used 32 V and 13 J primers. TCRdb ran MiXCR on the multiplex PCR reads and lists one entry per CDR3 protein. The data contain around 4,200 distinct CDR3 sequences, around 24% of them singletons.

The sequence derives from a middle-aged man with non-small cell lung cancer. The sequenced sample consisted of lung tumor tissue. The J gene is TRBJ2-2, the V gene TRBV12-3 or TRBV12-4, with D possibly TRBD1 on 5 matching bases. CDR3 sequence: CASSYGAVGELFF. CDR3 coding DNA: TGTGCCAGCAGTTATGGGGCGGTCGGGGAGCTGTTTTTT.